This TCR beta chain was found in a study of blood T cell repertoires in COVID-19. Study-level background: Both acute and convalescent COVID-19 samples were obtained from the United States, Italy and Spain. The cDNA or gDNA used as material had been derived from T cells, B-cell-depleted T cells, or PBMCs.

The CDR3 sequence is 14 residues long. Germline V gives CDR1 LGHNT, CDR2 FRNRAP. The V segment lost 5 bases and the J segment 6 bases; nucleotides outside the gene matches: 6. Original methodology: Cell counts per sample came from amplifying reference gene primers. The method was immunoSEQ multiplex PCR; TCRdb's version includes in-frame clones alone and lacks a portion of them. From that table come the V and J calls and clone size; the DNA was used to work out D and trimming. The sample carries around 56,000 clones, roughly nine tenths recorded once. This clone was counted once. The receptor was isolated from a woman aged 55-69 years with active or convalescent COVID-19. This chain uses TRBV12-5 with TRBJ2-1, with 8 bases that match TRBD2. The specimen sequenced was peripheral blood. The CDR3: CASGPGLAGNEQFF. The DNA for the CDR3 is TGTGCTAGTGGTCCTGGACTAGCTGGCAATGAGCAGTTCTTC.